The present T cell receptor (beta chain) was sequenced within a study of control samples from healthy donors and cancer patients. TCRdb keeps only in-frame clones here, not all; method: immunoSEQ multiplex PCR. The data hold 45,000 or so clones, with 91% observed a single time. The trim removed 1 base at V and 2 bases at J, leaving 3 bases unmatched. Germline CDR1 MGHRA, CDR2 YSYEKL. There are 15 residues in the CDR3. The genes are TRBV4-1 and TRBJ1-2, with 8 positions matching TRBD1. Sequenced material: PBMCs. This receptor was obtained from a woman between 35 and 50 years old with head and neck cancer. The CDR3 sequence is CASSQGDRKNYGYTF. The CDR3 nucleotides are TGCGCCAGCAGCCAAGGGGACAGGAAGAACTATGGCTACACCTTC.